These T cell receptor beta chains were read from a single sample in a study of T cell responses to AZD1222 COVID-19 vaccine. Sequencing used immunoSEQ multiplex PCR; TCRdb keeps in-frame clones, though not all of them. This table has about 88,000 clones, just over 90% appearing once. The sample was peripheral blood, taken on day 0 of AZD1222 vaccination. Receptors originate from an adult in good health. Each CDR3 is given with its conserved first and last residue. A D gene is named only where the DNA matches it firmly. Clone size, where shown, is once, few, many, or a class for clones that have expanded.

TRBD2,TRBJ2-5,TRBV24-1,.,TGTGCCACCAGTGACCCACTAGCGGGAGTAGGGTTGGAGACCCAGTACTTC,CATSDPLAGVGLETQYF
.,TRBJ1-2,TRBV7-2,.,TGTGCCAGCAGCTTAGTTCCAGGGACTAACTATGGCTACACCTTC,CASSLVPGTNYGYTF
TRBD2,TRBJ2-5,TRBV12-3/TRBV12-4,.,TGTGCCAGCAGTGCGGGAGTACAAGAGACCCAGTACTTC,CASSAGVQETQYF
.,TRBJ1-5,TRBV24-1,.,TGTGCCACCAGTGAGGCAGGTTTCAATCAGCCCCAGCATTTT,CATSEAGFNQPQHF
TRBD2,TRBJ2-1,TRBV28,.,TGTGCCACCCATCCGGCGGGAGCAAAGAATGAGCAGTTCTTC,CATHPAGAKNEQFF
.,TRBJ1-1,TRBV7-9,.,TGTGCCAGCAGCTTAGTTTCCGGGGAGACTGAAGCTTTCTTT,CASSLVSGETEAFF
TRBD2,TRBJ2-3,TRBV6-5,.,TGTGCCAGCAGCGGCGGGGGGTTTGAAAATACGCAGTATTTT,CASSGGGFENTQYF
.,TRBJ2-1,TRBV9,.,TGTGCCAGCAGCCCCATGGGGCGGGACCCTATGAATGAGCAGTTCTTC,CASSPMGRDPMNEQFF
.,TRBJ2-5,TRBV29-1,.,TGCAGCGTCGCCCCAAAGGCCCTGTACCAAGAGACCCAGTACTTC,CSVAPKALYQETQYF
TRBD2,TRBJ2-5,TRBV27,.,TGTGCCAGCAGTCCGGGACTAGCGGGAATGGAGACCCAGTACTTC,CASSPGLAGMETQYF
TRBD2,TRBJ2-1,TRBV3-1/TRBV3-2,once,TGTGCCAGCAGCCCCCTCCTAGCGGGTCGCTACAATGAGCAGTTCTTC,CASSPLLAGRYNEQFF
.,TRBJ1-2,TRBV12-3/TRBV12-4,.,TGTGCCAGCAGCGACCCCGGATACTATGGCTACACCTTC,CASSDPGYYGYTF
.,TRBJ2-7,TRBV7-9,.,TGTGCCAGCAGCTTAGGGGGGGAGAGCTCCTACGAGCAGTACTTC,CASSLGGESSYEQYF
.,TRBJ1-4,TRBV7-8,.,TGTGCCAGCAGCCGACTTAATGAAAAACTGTTTTTT,CASSRLNEKLFF
.,TRBJ1-5,TRBV7-2,once,TGTGCCAGCAGCTTAGTACCGAATAGCAATCAGCCCCAGCATTTT,CASSLVPNSNQPQHF
.,TRBJ2-3,TRBV30,.,TGTGCCTGGAGTCAGCCAGGGGAGGTAGATACGCAGTATTTT,CAWSQPGEVDTQYF
.,TRBJ2-6,TRBV4-3,many,TGCGCCAGCAGCCAAGAAGGGGGAGAGAGTGGGGCCAACGTCCTGACTTTC,CASSQEGGESGANVLTF
.,TRBJ1-1,TRBV27,once,TGTGCCAGCAGTCCCCGGGCAGGGTTACGTAACGTGAACACTGAAGCTTTCTTT,CASSPRAGLRNVNTEAFF
TRBD2,TRBJ2-1,TRBV2,.,TGTGCCAGCAGGCCTGAACTGCTAGCGGGAAAGTTCTTC,CASRPELLAGKFF
TRBD2,TRBJ2-7,TRBV19,.,TGTGCCACCGGGTCGGCGGGAGTAACCGATGAGATCCACGAGCAGTACTTC,CATGSAGVTDEIHEQYF
.,TRBJ2-4,TRBV19,.,TGTGCCAGTAGTAACCCGGGCTTTCGAGCCAAAAACATTCAGTACTTC,CASSNPGFRAKNIQYF
.,TRBJ2-5,TRBV7-6,.,TGTGCCAGCAGCTTACTACTAGGGGTTAAAGAGACCCAGTACTTC,CASSLLLGVKETQYF
TRBD1,TRBJ1-2,TRBV28,.,TGTGCCAGCACCCGTCTCGGGCAGGGGGCTTTGGGCTATGGCTACACCTTC,CASTRLGQGALGYGYTF
.,TRBJ2-7,TRBV19,.,TGTGCCAGTAGCCGAACAGCTACGAGCTCCTACGAGCAGTACTTC,CASSRTATSSYEQYF
TRBD1,TRBJ1-6,TRBV28,.,TGTGCCAGCAGTGACAGGGTACCCCTCCACTTT,CASSDRVPLHF
.,TRBJ1-2,TRBV29-1,.,TGCAGCGTTCCTTGGACAAGCCGCGGCTACACCTTC,CSVPWTSRGYTF
.,TRBJ2-3,TRBV29-1,.,TGCAGCGTTGACGGGCTAGATAGCACAGATACGCAGTATTTT,CSVDGLDSTDTQYF
TRBD2,TRBJ2-3,TRBV27,.,TGTGCCAGCAGTTTGGGACTAGCGGGAAGAACAGATACGCAGTATTTT,CASSLGLAGRTDTQYF
.,TRBJ2-3,TRBV4-3,.,TGCGCCAGCAGCCAAGGGGGCTGGGGCTCGGATACGCAGTATTTT,CASSQGGWGSDTQYF
.,TRBJ2-3,TRBV14,.,TGTGCCAGCAGCCAAGGGTTTACCCTCACAGATACGCAGTATTTT,CASSQGFTLTDTQYF
.,TRBJ2-7,TRBV24-1,.,TGTGCCACCAGTGATTCGGGGACTGGCGTGTACGAGCAGTACTTC,CATSDSGTGVYEQYF
.,TRBJ1-2,TRBV7-9,.,TGTGCCAGCAGCCTTGCTCTTACGACAGGTTATGGCTACACCTTC,CASSLALTTGYGYTF
.,TRBJ2-1,TRBV7-2,.,TGTGCCAGCAGCTTCCCCTACAATGAGCAGTTCTTC,CASSFPYNEQFF
.,TRBJ1-2,TRBV28,.,TGTGCCAGCAGTTTAAGGAACTATGGCTACACCTTC,CASSLRNYGYTF
TRBD1,TRBJ2-1,TRBV24-1,.,TGTGCCACCAGTGGGGAGACAGGGACCTACAATGAGCAGTTCTTC,CATSGETGTYNEQFF
.,TRBJ2-2,TRBV9,once,TGTGCCAGCAGCGTAGCGGGAGCGAACACCGGGGAGCTGTTTTTT,CASSVAGANTGELFF
.,TRBJ1-5,TRBV19,.,TGTGCCAGTAACGGTTCTAATCAGCCCCAGCATTTT,CASNGSNQPQHF
TRBD2,TRBJ2-7,TRBV7-6,.,TGTGCCAGCAGCTTAAATCCGCGGGAGGCATTAAAAAACTCCTACGAGCAGTACTTC,CASSLNPREALKNSYEQYF
TRBD2,TRBJ2-7,TRBV5-1,.,TGCGCCAGCAGTTCCGGGACTAGCGGGAGGGCAGGAGAGCAGTACTTC,CASSSGTSGRAGEQYF
TRBD1,TRBJ1-5,TRBV10-3,once,TGTGCCATCAGAGCCGGGACAGGGATCAATCAGCCCCAGCATTTT,CAIRAGTGINQPQHF
TRBD1,TRBJ1-1,TRBV14,.,TGTGCCAGCAGCCAGGACAGGGGTACTGAAGCTTTCTTT,CASSQDRGTEAFF
TRBD1,TRBJ2-7,TRBV7-8,few,TGTGCCAGCAGCCCCCGACAGGGGCCCTCGAACGAGCAGTACTTC,CASSPRQGPSNEQYF
.,TRBJ2-1,TRBV19,.,TGTGCCAGTAGTATAGATCTCGACTACTCCAGGCCCGCGGATTTCTTC,CASSIDLDYSRPADFF
TRBD2,TRBJ2-2,TRBV12-3/TRBV12-4,once,TGTGCCAGCAGTTCAGCGGGAGCCGGGGAGCTGTTTTTT,CASSSAGAGELFF
TRBD1,TRBJ2-2,TRBV6-4,medium-sized,TGTGCCAGCAGTGACTCGGGACAGGGGGCCACCGGGGAGCTGTTTTTT,CASSDSGQGATGELFF
.,TRBJ2-1,TRBV7-9,.,TGTGCCAGCAGTCGGGGGACGGTTGAGCAGTTCTTC,CASSRGTVEQFF
.,TRBJ1-1,TRBV5-5,.,TGTGCCAGCAGCTTGGCCGGCCAGGGAGTGGTGGAGGCTTTCTTT,CASSLAGQGVVEAFF
.,TRBJ1-4,TRBV6-5,.,TGTGCCAGCAGAAAGTTTCGAGAGGGTAATGAAAAACTGTTTTTT,CASRKFREGNEKLFF
.,TRBJ1-2,TRBV11-2,once,TGTGCCAGCAGCTTAGGTCAGCTGCATGGCTACACCTTC,CASSLGQLHGYTF